The 20 T cell receptor beta chains in this list originate from one sample, sequenced in a study of T cell changes during pregnancy in multiple sclerosis. Generated by immunoSEQ multiplex PCR, the TCRdb table keeps only in-frame clones and is missing some. The table includes about 56,000 clones, 75% to 90% detected once. Specimen: peripheral blood, collected after pregnancy. The source of these receptors is a female donor with multiple sclerosis, enrolled in a pregnancy study.

This sequence joins TRBV4-1 and TRBJ2-5; 10 nucleotides line up with TRBD1. With V trimmed by 1 base and J by 3 bases, 5 bases remained unmatched. The CDR3 sequence is 16 residues long. Germline V gene sequence: CDR1 MGHRA, CDR2 YSYEKL. The CDR3 loop is CASSQGQGAVEETQYF. The CDR3 nucleotides are TGCGCCAGCAGCCAAGGACAGGGGGCGGTAGAAGAGACCCAGTACTTC.

V and J are TRBV19 and TRBJ2-1; 7 positions match TRBD1. V lost 8 bases to trimming and J lost 9 bases; unmatched junction nucleotides: 13. The germline V gene encodes CDR1 LNHDA and CDR2 SQIVND (reference sequence). The CDR3 runs to 14 residues. The CDR3 sequence is CASALGTEPSEQFF. Here the CDR3 DNA reads TGTGCCAGTGCCCTGGGGACAGAGCCAAGTGAGCAGTTCTTC.

The chain employs TRBV7-2 and TRBJ2-5, with TRBD1 matching over 7 bases. Germline CDR1 and CDR2: SGHTA and FQGNSA. Losses at the gene ends were 3 bases for V and 4 bases for J; bases not matched to a gene: 8. The CDR3 loop spans 15 amino acids. The CDR3 reads CASSFNRGAGETQYF. The CDR3 bases are TGTGCCAGCAGCTTTAACAGGGGCGCTGGAGAGACCCAGTACTTC.

The chain couples TRBV2 to TRBJ1-3, with unresolved D. This CDR3 region has 13 residues. Trimming removed 4 bases from V and 1 base from J, with 5 bases in between. CDR1 and CDR2 from the germline V gene are SNHLY and FYNNEI. This CDR3 reads CASSGESGNTIYF. Here the CDR3 DNA reads TGTGCCAGCAGTGGGGAGTCTGGAAACACCATATATTTT. Supplemented by reference TRBV2 and TRBJ1-3, the full variable domain reads EPEVTQTPSHQVTQMGQEVILRCVPISNHLYFYWYRQILGQKVEFLVSFYNNEISEKSEIFDDQFSVERPDGSNFTLKIRSTKLEDSAMYFCASSGESGNTIYFGEGSWLTVV.

This chain joins TRBV2 and TRBJ1-1, with 8 bases fitting TRBD1. V lost 4 bases and J lost 10; bases outside the gene matches: 14. CDR3 size: 15 residues. Germline CDR1 reads SNHLY; CDR2 reads FYNNEI. The CDR3 reads CASSVEGTGGQRAFF. The CDR3 DNA reads TGTGCCAGCAGTGTAGAGGGGACAGGAGGTCAACGAGCTTTCTTT.

The chain couples TRBV2 to TRBJ1-5; 9 nucleotides align to TRBD1. The CDR3 extends over 15 amino acids. V shed 4 bases, J shed 3 bases, and the junction held 4 bases outside the gene matches. Looked up from germline, CDR1 is SNHLY and CDR2 is FYNNEI. For the CDR3, the DNA is TGTGCCAGCAGTGGGGACAGGGCCTACAATCAGCCCCAGCATTTT. As protein: CASSGDRAYNQPQHF.

The chain is built from TRBV13 and TRBJ2-1; TRBD1 matches at 7 bases. J was trimmed by 2 bases and V by 3 bases; bases with no gene match: 10. The CDR3 consists of 17 residues. The germline V gene encodes CDR1 PRHDT and CDR2 FYEKMQ (reference sequence). CDR3 amino acids: CASSLTGPGAPYNEQFF. CDR3 bases: TGTGCCAGCAGCTTGACAGGGCCCGGTGCTCCCTACAATGAGCAGTTCTTC.

The CDR3 DNA sequence: TGTGCCACCAGCAGAGTGTCGTATAGCAATCAGCCCCAGCATTTT. Protein: CATSRVSYSNQPQHF. The rearrangement links TRBV15 to TRBJ1-5, with D unclear. The CDR3 runs to 15 residues. The V and J ends lost 1 base and 0 bases respectively, with 7 bases between them. Germline V gene sequence: CDR1 LNHNV, CDR2 YYDKDF (reference sequence).

The CDR3 here is CASSSPGLPPETQYF. The CDR3 nucleotides read TGCGCCAGCAGCTCTCCGGGACTACCCCCAGAGACCCAGTACTTC. The chain is built from TRBV5-1 and TRBJ2-5, with 7 bases lining up with TRBD2. The ends lost 3 bases at V and 4 bases at J; junction bases unmatched: 9. The CDR3 totals 15 residues. Germline V gene sequence: CDR1 SGHRS, CDR2 YFSETQ.

The chain employs TRBV7-9 and TRBJ2-1, with 10 bases fitting TRBD2. The junction had 3 bases not matched to a gene; V was cut back by 0 bases and J by 7 bases. Germline assignment: CDR1 SEHNR and CDR2 FQNEAQ (reference sequence). The length of the CDR3 is 15 residues. CDR3 bases: TGTGCCAGCAGCTTAGCGGTAGCGGGGGGAAATGAGCAGTTCTTC. Translating it yields CASSLAVAGGNEQFF.

DNA of the CDR3: TGTGCCTGGAGTGTACGAGGCAGGGGCTTGCCTATCTATAATTCACCCCTCCACTTT. Its translation: CAWSVRGRGLPIYNSPLHF. The chain is built from TRBV30 and TRBJ1-6, with D tentatively TRBD1 (6 bases). CDR3 length equals 19 residues. Trimming took 0 bases from V and 3 from J, leaving 21 bases between them. The V gene's germline CDR1 is GTSNPN and CDR2 SVGIG (reference sequence).

The chain has TRBV4-1 and TRBJ1-2; perhaps TRBD1 as D (5 bases). The CDR3 sequence is 14 residues long. The ends were cut back, 5 bases at V and 3 bases at J, with 13 bases in the middle. Looked up from germline, CDR1 is MGHRA and CDR2 is YSYEKL. Here the CDR3 DNA reads TGCGCCAGCAGCTCCCCGGGGGGGGACTATGGCTACACCTTC. Protein sequence: CASSSPGGDYGYTF.

The genes are TRBV6-5 and TRBJ2-7, with D possibly TRBD1 on 5 matching bases. V lost 8 bases to trimming and J lost 3 bases, with 17 bases between them. Germline CDR1 and CDR2: MNHEY and SVGAGI. The CDR3 has 14 residues. CDR3 nucleotides: TGTGCCAGCCATAGCCCAGGGATCAACTACGAGCAGTACTTC. Translating it yields CASHSPGINYEQYF.

This clone occurred once. The chain couples TRBV7-9 to TRBJ2-7; a possible D gene is TRBD1 (6 bases). The CDR3 contains 14 residues. Deletions cut 2 bases from V and 1 base from J, with 9 bases between. The germline CDR1 and CDR2 sequences are SEHNR and FQNEAQ (reference sequence). DNA for the CDR3: TGTGCCAGCAGCTTAACAGGGCCTTCCTACGAGCAGTACTTC. Its protein is CASSLTGPSYEQYF.

The rearrangement uses TRBV4-3 and TRBJ1-4, with 10 bases fitting TRBD1. CDR1 and CDR2 from the germline V gene are LGHNA and YSLEER. This CDR3 comprises 13 residues. Unmatched junction bases numbered 3, after V lost 0 bases and J lost 14 bases. The CDR3 DNA follows: TGCGCCAGCAGCCAAGATCTGGACAGGGGGCTGTTTTTT. Translation gives CASSQDLDRGLFF.

This chain links TRBV19 with TRBJ2-7, with TRBD1 matching 11 bases. Germline CDR1 LNHDA, CDR2 SQIVND (reference sequence). J lost 4 bases, V lost 5 bases, and 10 bases had no gene match. The CDR3 extends over 16 amino acids. DNA of the CDR3: TGTGCCAGTAGTCCCAAGGGACAGGGGGGTGAATACGAGCAGTACTTC. This translates into CASSPKGQGGEYEQYF.

The chain couples TRBV6-1 to TRBJ1-2; 8 nucleotides agree with TRBD1. The V segment lost 7 bases and the J segment 4 bases; nucleotides outside the gene matches: 8. There are 14 residues in the CDR3. Germline loops: CDR1 MNHNS, CDR2 SASEGT. CDR3 protein: CASTWTGLFYGYTF. CDR3 DNA sequence: TGTGCCAGCACTTGGACAGGGCTATTCTATGGCTACACCTTC.

The V call is TRBV18, the J call TRBJ1-3; D is undetermined. Germline V gives CDR1 KGHSH, CDR2 LQKENI. V dropped 6 bases and J dropped 2 bases, with 8 bases sitting between them. This CDR3 is 13 amino acids long. The CDR3 spells CASSRETGNTIYF. For the CDR3, the DNA is TGTGCCAGCTCCCGGGAAACTGGAAACACCATATATTTT.

The CDR3: CSVVWSRGRANEQFF. DNA of the CDR3: TGCAGCGTTGTTTGGTCCCGGGGTCGAGCGAATGAGCAGTTCTTC. The V gene is TRBV29-1, the J gene TRBJ2-1; D perhaps matches TRBD2 (5 bases). The CDR3 runs 15 residues. The V end was cut by 4 bases, the J end by 7 bases, with 20 bases between. Germline loops: CDR1 SQVTM, CDR2 ANQGSEA.

This clone has only a few counts. The chain couples TRBV6-5 to TRBJ2-3; 12 bases fit TRBD2. The CDR3 covers 15 residues. Trimming took 6 bases from V and 4 from J; bases not matched to a gene: 5. Germline lookup yields CDR1 MNHEY and CDR2 SVGAGI. The CDR3 loop reads CASSRLAGEPDTQYF. DNA of the CDR3: TGTGCCAGCAGCCGACTAGCGGGGGAGCCAGATACGCAGTATTTT.